The T cell receptor (beta chain) under discussion was sequenced for a study of blood T cell repertoires in COVID-19. Overall study: COVID-19 samples from acute and convalescent phases originated in the United States, Italy and Spain.

In germline, CDR1 is SEHNR, CDR2 FQNEAQ (reference sequence). Trimming stripped 4 bases from V and 9 bases from J, with 10 bases between. The CDR3 covers 12 residues. Only a few counts were recorded for this clone. In the source study's methods: Counts of nucleated cells, estimated from reference gene primer amplification, were obtained. Method: immunoSEQ multiplex PCR; TCRdb's copy keeps in-frame clones and lacks some. V and J calls and clone size are those listed in that table; D and trimming were worked out from the DNA. The sample records around 330,000 clones, approximately 90% being singletons. Material: peripheral blood. The source is a woman aged 45-65 years with active or convalescent COVID-19. V gene TRBV7-9 combines with J gene TRBJ2-1; D call uncertain. The CDR3 spells CASSSLYGEQFF. Written as DNA, the CDR3 is TGTGCCAGCAGCTCATTATACGGTGAGCAGTTCTTC.